These 8 T cell receptor beta chains originate from one sample sequenced in a study of blood T cell repertoires in COVID-19. Sequencing used immunoSEQ multiplex PCR; TCRdb keeps in-frame clones, though not all of them. Here the sample spans more than 45,000 clones, about 89% being singletons. The sequencing input was peripheral blood. The receptors shown here come from a man aged 55 to 70 with active or convalescent COVID-19.

The chain joins TRBV7-6 to TRBJ1-6; weak D call: TRBD1 (5 bases). V shed 5 bases and J shed 7 bases, with 18 bases lying between them. The CDR3 is 16 residues long. The germline V gene encodes CDR1 SGHVS and CDR2 FNYEAQ. The chain's CDR3 is CASSLVAQGRNSPLHF. For the CDR3, the DNA is TGTGCCAGCAGCCTAGTGGCTCAGGGTAGAAATTCACCCCTCCACTTT.

This clone showed up just once. J is TRBJ1-1 and V is TRBV5-1, with D unclear. Trimming left V 4 bases short and J 1 base short, with 14 bases between. CDR3 length equals 15 residues. Germline V gives CDR1 SGHRS, CDR2 YFSETQ. This CDR3 is CASSLDLGGNTEAFF. CDR3 nucleotides: TGCGCCAGCAGCCTAGACCTAGGCGGGAACACTGAAGCTTTCTTT.

This sequence joins TRBV11-1 and TRBJ1-2; maybe TRBD1 (5 bases). Trimming took 5 bases from V and 6 from J, leaving 13 bases between them. CDR3 length: 13 amino acids. The germline V gene encodes CDR1 SGHAT and CDR2 FQDESV (reference sequence). CDR3 sequence reads: CASSLAAGHGYTF. CDR3 nucleotide sequence: TGTGCCAGCAGCCTCGCAGCAGGGCATGGCTACACCTTC.

V and J are TRBV6-4 and TRBJ2-1, with D maybe TRBD1 (6 bases). V shed 6 bases and J shed 6 bases, with 15 bases lying between them. There are 14 residues in the CDR3. Germline V gives CDR1 MRHNA, CDR2 SNTAGT. CDR3 protein: CASRGHRRFNEQFF. CDR3 coding DNA: TGTGCCAGCAGGGGACACCGAAGATTCAATGAGCAGTTCTTC.

The J gene is TRBJ2-2, the V gene TRBV6-5, with D maybe TRBD2 (6 bases). Per germline, CDR1 MNHEY and CDR2 SVGAGI. The CDR3 loop spans 14 amino acids. Between the trimmed V and J ends, which lost 11 bases and 3 bases, there was a span of 16 bases. The CDR3 bases are TGTGCCGTTCACGCGGGGCCCTACACCGGGGAGCTGTTTTTT. Its translation: CAVHAGPYTGELFF.

This chain uses TRBV7-3 with TRBJ1-5; D possibly corresponds to TRBD1 (5 bases). Looked up from germline, CDR1 is SGHTA and CDR2 is FQGTGA. The CDR3 spans 18 residues. V lost 5 bases to trimming and J lost 0 bases, with 20 bases between them. The CDR3 coding sequence is TGTGCCAGCAGCCCCCCCCCTCGACAGATTAATAGCAATCAGCCCCAGCATTTT. This codes for CASSPPPRQINSNQPQHF.

The genes are TRBV7-2 and TRBJ2-1; no reliable D call. V lost 5 bases and J lost 0, with 14 bases in between. In germline, CDR1 is SGHTA, CDR2 FQGNSA. This CDR3 is 16 amino acids long. For the CDR3, the DNA is TGTGCCAGCAGCCTTAGTGGATGGAGCTCCTACAATGAGCAGTTCTTC. This gives the protein CASSLSGWSSYNEQFF.

This clone was counted a few times. The chain carries TRBV18 and TRBJ1-5; D may be TRBD1 (6 bases). Germline-derived CDR1 and CDR2 are KGHSH and LQKENI. The CDR3 runs to 13 residues. V was trimmed by 2 bases and J by 7 bases, leaving 9 bases between them. CDR3 nucleotides: TGTGCCAGCTCACCAGTGGACAGACAGCCCCAGCATTTT. This encodes CASSPVDRQPQHF.